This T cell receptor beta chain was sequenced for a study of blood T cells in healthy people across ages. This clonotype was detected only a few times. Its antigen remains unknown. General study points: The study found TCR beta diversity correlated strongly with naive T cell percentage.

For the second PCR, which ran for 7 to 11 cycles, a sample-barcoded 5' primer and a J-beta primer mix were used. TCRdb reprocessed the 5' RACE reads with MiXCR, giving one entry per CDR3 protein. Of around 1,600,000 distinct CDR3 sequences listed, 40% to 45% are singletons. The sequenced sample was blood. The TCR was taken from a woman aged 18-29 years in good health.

The CDR3 DNA reads TGTGCCAGCAGCTTGGTAGGGACTATCAATCAGCCCCAGCATTTT. Residues: CASSLVGTINQPQHF. V is TRBV5-5 and J is TRBJ1-5; possible D gene TRBD1, 5 bases. Germline CDR1 is SGHKS and CDR2 is YYEKEE (reference sequence). The length of the CDR3 is 15 residues. V was shortened by 0 bases and J by 3 bases, with 10 bases between the two germline ends.